The 12 T cell receptor beta chains in this list originate from one sample, sequenced in a study of shared clonotypes between healthy human individuals. Sequencing was performed with immunoSEQ multiplex PCR; in TCRdb, only in-frame clones are kept and a portion is missing. The top ten hold approximately 35% of the sample, which has roughly 720,000 clones, roughly 91% seen once. The specimen sequenced was memory CD8+ T cells from PBMCs. The subset denotes: CD45RO+ cells pooled with CCR7-negative TemRA cells. Receptor source: a man between 18 and 29 years old in good health. Some clones in this sample may be carry-over from other donors' samples.

The genes are TRBV9 and TRBJ2-7, with no clear D. The V and J ends lost 4 bases and 0 bases respectively, with 14 bases between them. CDR1 is SGDLS, CDR2 YYNGEE, per germline. The CDR3 spans 15 residues. Here the CDR3 reads CASSPGWANSYEQYF. CDR3 DNA sequence: TGTGCCAGCAGCCCCGGGTGGGCAAACTCCTACGAGCAGTACTTC.

Turning to this clone: A read error may produce the germline difference seen at one junction end. The V call is TRBV28, the J call TRBJ2-7, with D maybe TRBD2 (7 bases). Germline V gene lookup returns CDR1 MDHEN and CDR2 SYDVKM. This CDR3 region has 14 residues. CDR3 bases: TGTGCCAGCAACCTAGGGGGGGAAGTCTACAAGCAGTACTTC. The encoded protein is CASNLGGEVYKQYF.

The chain joins TRBV27 to TRBJ2-3, with D unresolved. The CDR3 has 15 residues. CDR1 and CDR2 from the germline V gene are MNHEY and SMNVEV (reference sequence). V was trimmed by 4 bases and J by 0 bases, leaving 11 bases between them. The chain's CDR3 is CASSSDYPSTDTQYF. The CDR3 region has the DNA TGTGCCAGCAGTTCGGATTATCCTAGCACAGATACGCAGTATTTT.

The chain links TRBV7-9 to TRBJ2-7; D unclear. The CDR3 sequence is 12 residues long. Germline V gives CDR1 SEHNR, CDR2 FQNEAQ (reference sequence). Between the trimmed V and J ends, which lost 5 bases and 7 bases, there was a span of 12 bases. This CDR3 reads CASSPKDREQYF. CDR3 bases: TGTGCCAGCAGCCCAAAGGACCGGGAGCAGTACTTC.

The rearrangement uses TRBV28 and TRBJ2-1; TRBD2 agrees at 7 bases. V dropped 3 bases and J dropped 9; count of bases not matched to a gene: 20. This CDR3 has 18 amino acids. From germline, CDR1 is MDHEN and CDR2 SYDVKM. The CDR3: CASSFPPGGGSILSEQFF. The DNA for the CDR3 is TGTGCCAGCAGTTTCCCCCCCGGCGGCGGGAGCATCCTCAGTGAGCAGTTCTTC.

V is TRBV14 and J is TRBJ2-7, with 7 positions matching TRBD2. Germline CDR1 reads SGHDN; CDR2 reads FVKESK. V was clipped by 4 bases and J by 4 bases; unmatched bases: 7. This CDR3 is 14 amino acids long. CDR3 DNA: TGTGCCAGCAGCCCAGGACTAGACCCATACGAGCAGTACTTC. Translating gives CASSPGLDPYEQYF.

The chain is built from TRBV28 and TRBJ2-7; 8 nucleotides match TRBD1. The ends lost 1 base at V and 7 bases at J; junction bases unmatched: 6. Germline CDR1 MDHEN, CDR2 SYDVKM. This CDR3 region has 14 residues. The CDR3 bases are TGTGCCAGCAGTTTATTCAGGGGGCGAGGAGAGCAGTACTTC. Encoded protein: CASSLFRGRGEQYF.

V is TRBV15 and J is TRBJ2-7; 8 nucleotides agree with TRBD2. The CDR3 is 15 amino acids. Unmatched junction bases numbered 4, after V lost 2 bases and J lost 1 base. The V gene's germline CDR1 is LNHNV and CDR2 YYDKDF (reference sequence). CDR3 nucleotides: TGTGCCACCAGCAGACTAGCGGGCCTTTCCTACGAGCAGTACTTC. Translation gives CATSRLAGLSYEQYF.

The rearrangement joins TRBV6-5 to TRBJ2-1; D unclear. Germline CDR1 and CDR2: MNHEY and SVGAGI. Trimming removed 4 bases from V and 6 bases from J, with 19 bases in between. The CDR3 length is 16 residues. The CDR3 bases are TGTGCCAGCAGTTCCCCCATGGACGGTAGACCCAATGAGCAGTTCTTC. This encodes CASSSPMDGRPNEQFF.

The chain is built from TRBV7-2 and TRBJ2-3; 10 bases match TRBD2. With V trimmed by 1 base and J by 2 bases, 6 bases remained unmatched. Germline V gene lookup returns CDR1 SGHTA and CDR2 FQGNSA. This CDR3 has 17 residues. CDR3 in amino acids: CASSLEVLAGYTDTQYF. The DNA of the CDR3 is TGTGCCAGCAGCTTAGAAGTACTAGCGGGATACACAGATACGCAGTATTTT.

Only a few counts were recorded for this clone. This chain joins TRBV5-1 and TRBJ1-2, with 7 positions matching TRBD1. CDR3 length: 15 amino acids. With V trimmed by 2 bases and J by 4 bases, 8 bases remained unmatched. Germline assignment: CDR1 SGHRS and CDR2 YFSETQ. CDR3: CASSFTTGQGYGYTF. The CDR3 bases are TGCGCCAGCAGCTTCACGACAGGGCAAGGCTATGGCTACACCTTC.

This chain links TRBV7-8 with TRBJ2-7; TRBD2 might be the D (6 bases). Germline V lookup: CDR1 SGHVS, CDR2 FQNEAQ. CDR3 length equals 14 residues. The V gene lost 5 bases and the J gene lost 4 bases, with 15 bases spanning the gap. The CDR3, as DNA: TGTGCCAGCAGCCCCCTCAGGGAGGAATACGAGCAGTACTTC. It translates to CASSPLREEYEQYF.